The clone carrying this T cell receptor (beta chain) appeared once. Data came from immunoSEQ multiplex PCR; TCRdb stores just in-frame clones and leaves some out. The profile shows more than 250,000 clones, approximately 83% of them singletons. The entry originates in a study of blood T cell repertoires in COVID-19. Germline assignment: CDR1 ENHRY and CDR2 SYGVKD. Trimming at V came to 1 base and at J to 2 bases, leaving 4 bases not matched to a gene. The CDR3 loop spans 15 amino acids. This TCR was sampled from a man aged 25-45 years who had recovered from COVID-19. The sequenced sample was PBMCs or T cells enriched from blood (not recorded which). The chain links TRBV10-3 to TRBJ2-5; 7 positions agree with TRBD1. CDR3 sequence (DNA): TGTGCCATCAGTGAGTATGGGACAGTGCAAGAGACCCAGTACTTC. The encoded protein is CAISEYGTVQETQYF.